What follows describes a single T cell receptor (beta chain). There is no known antigen for this receptor. The record has no base qualities; no much larger clone is one base away. For survey sequencing of tumor libraries, mostly approximately 4.5 ug of input genomic DNA was used, and two replicates were run per sample. TCRbeta libraries were prepared with the immunoSEQ hsTCRbeta kit according to the manufacturer's instructions. The finished libraries were brought together in one pool at about 2.8 nM, which was then read using an Illumina NovaSeq 6000 S4 flow cell. Per the original workflow: The immunoSEQ Analyzer was used for raw data preprocessing and quality control. The analysis was restricted to productive rearrangements, with each unique CDR3 amino acid sequence defining a clonotype. Repertoire clonality was estimated as the Gini-Simpson index, which was calculated using the R package tcR. Gini indices were compared with Student's t test, and associations with tumor size change were assessed by Pearson correlation. TCRdb took this table from immuneACCESS and kept in-frame rearrangements with V and J called. Such tables lack part of the clones; where checked against another copy, unresolved V genes explain under half of the gap, and the rest is unexplained. The D gene and trimming were derived from the DNA, and the V and J assignments and clone size from that table. This sample is represented by roughly 20,000 clones; 40% to 50% of them were singletons. Jointly, the top ten make up less than 50% of the sample.

From its cysteine to its phenylalanine, the CDR3 spans 14 amino acids. Here the CDR3 DNA is all that survives: 42 bases in frame from base 1. V drops 5 bases and J drops 2 bases, leaving 13 bases in between. The germline V gene (reference sequence) yields SEHNR for CDR1 and FQNEAQ for CDR2. This specimen belongs to a study of neoadjuvant anti-PD-1 for oral cavity cancer (TCRdb year 2021). Turning to the overall study: Patients mostly received three to four biweekly doses of nivolumab at 3 mg/kg before curative-intent surgical resection. Patients who did not progress were given a fourth nivolumab dose at about day 43 and had definitive surgical resection on days 50-56. Under RECIST 1.1, patients with complete response, partial response or stable disease were classed as responders, and patients with progression were classed as non-responders. There were roughly 11 patients in the parent correlative cohort, and the response rate was roughly 34%. The paper as a whole reports these results and caveats: A higher pretreatment blood Treg/Th17 ratio correlated with both higher pretreatment blood TCRbeta clonality and lower post-treatment tumor TCRbeta clonality. Greater tumor shrinkage was correlated with larger post-treatment sizes of preexisting intratumoral clones, suggesting that expansion of preexisting clones contributed to response. Only three patients per response group were included in the TCR analyses, and larger cohorts for validation were called for by the authors.

Interpreted using the paper, the time point label stands for: after neoadjuvant nivolumab, at surgical resection. Patients were newly diagnosed with stage II-IVA oral cavity squamous cell carcinoma and had received no prior systemic or radiation treatment. Everyone in the cohort had locally advanced, HPV-negative oral cavity squamous cell carcinoma. The samples were drawn from a longitudinal correlative study tied to a single-arm phase II trial testing neoadjuvant nivolumab in oral cavity squamous cell carcinoma. Subject-matched pre- and post-treatment PBMCs and tumors from three responders and three non-responders were subjected to genomic DNA-based TCRbeta sequencing. The Maxwell RSC DNA from Tissue kit was used to isolate genomic DNA from tumor tissue.

The sequence derives from a person aged 35 to 85 with oral cavity squamous cell carcinoma. The chain links TRBV7-9 with TRBJ2-7; TRBD1 is perhaps the D gene, given 6 matching bases. The starting material was tumor tissue, obtained after nivolumab (anti-PD-1) treatment. Here the CDR3 is given as CASSKTDRTYEQYF. The nucleotide sequence reads TGTGCCAGCAGCAAAACGGACAGAACCTACGAGCAGTACTTC.